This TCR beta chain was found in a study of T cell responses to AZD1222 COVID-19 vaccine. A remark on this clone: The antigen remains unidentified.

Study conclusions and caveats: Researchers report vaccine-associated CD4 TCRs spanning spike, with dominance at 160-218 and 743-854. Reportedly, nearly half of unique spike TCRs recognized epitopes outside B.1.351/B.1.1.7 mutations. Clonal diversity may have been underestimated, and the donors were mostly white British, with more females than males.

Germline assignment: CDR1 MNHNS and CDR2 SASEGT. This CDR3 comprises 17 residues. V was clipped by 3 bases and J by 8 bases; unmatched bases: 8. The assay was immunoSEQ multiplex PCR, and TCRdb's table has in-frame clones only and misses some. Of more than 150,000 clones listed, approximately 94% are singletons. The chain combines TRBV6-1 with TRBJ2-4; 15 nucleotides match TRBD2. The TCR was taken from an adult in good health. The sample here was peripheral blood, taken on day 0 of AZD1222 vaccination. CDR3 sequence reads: CASSDWTSGRGVDIQYF. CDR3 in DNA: TGTGCCAGCAGTGATTGGACTAGCGGGAGGGGAGTAGACATTCAGTACTTC.